This TCR beta chain was identified in a study of shared clonotypes between healthy human individuals. About the study: Three CD4 naive, three CD4 memory, two CD8 naive and one CD8 memory plate were used per donor.

CD45RO-negative, CCR7-selected cells formed the naive CD8 fraction, which excluded terminally differentiated effector memory CD45RA+ cells. Broader study findings: The diversity represented, both genetic and in exposure history, was limited by few donors.

A word on this clone: Its target is unknown.

The germline V gene has CDR1 SGHDN and CDR2 FVKESK. V shed 3 bases and J 1 base; nucleotides not matched to a gene: 5. The CDR3 has 16 amino acids. As processed by the authors: There were no quality scores in the junction-only immunoSEQ sequences, so filtering differed. Produced via immunoSEQ multiplex PCR; TCRdb's table is partial and in-frame only. The V and J calls and clone size are taken from that table; D and trimming were inferred from the DNA. The sample carries about 2 million clones, just under 95% recorded once. The chain recombines TRBV14 with TRBJ1-1; 10 positions agree with TRBD1. This TCR was recovered from a man in his late teens or twenties in good health. The sample comprised naive CD8+ T cells sorted from blood. This CDR3 reads CASSQPRDRGNTEAFF. The CDR3 coding sequence is TGTGCCAGCAGCCAGCCCCGGGACAGGGGGAACACTGAAGCTTTCTTT.